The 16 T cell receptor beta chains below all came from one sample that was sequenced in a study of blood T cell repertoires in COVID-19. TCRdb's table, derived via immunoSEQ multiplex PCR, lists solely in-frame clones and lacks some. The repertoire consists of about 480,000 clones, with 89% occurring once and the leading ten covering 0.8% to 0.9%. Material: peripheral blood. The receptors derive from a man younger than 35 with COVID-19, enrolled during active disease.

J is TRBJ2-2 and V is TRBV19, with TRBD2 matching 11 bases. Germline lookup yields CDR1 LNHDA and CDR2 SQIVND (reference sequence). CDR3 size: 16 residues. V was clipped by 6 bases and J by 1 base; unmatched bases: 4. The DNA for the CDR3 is TGTGCCAGTAGCCCGGGGACTAGCGGGAACACCGGGGAGCTGTTTTTT. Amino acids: CASSPGTSGNTGELFF.

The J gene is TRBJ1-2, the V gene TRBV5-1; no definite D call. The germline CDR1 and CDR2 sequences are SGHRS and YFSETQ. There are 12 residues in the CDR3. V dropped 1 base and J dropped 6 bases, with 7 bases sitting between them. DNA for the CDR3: TGCGCCAGCAGCTTGTCCGGGAATGGCTACACCTTC. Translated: CASSLSGNGYTF.

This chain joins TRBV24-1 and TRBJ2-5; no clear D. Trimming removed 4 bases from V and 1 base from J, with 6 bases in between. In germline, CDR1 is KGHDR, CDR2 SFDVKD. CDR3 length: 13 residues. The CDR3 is CATSETGQETQYF. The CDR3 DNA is TGTGCCACCAGTGAGACGGGCCAAGAGACCCAGTACTTC.

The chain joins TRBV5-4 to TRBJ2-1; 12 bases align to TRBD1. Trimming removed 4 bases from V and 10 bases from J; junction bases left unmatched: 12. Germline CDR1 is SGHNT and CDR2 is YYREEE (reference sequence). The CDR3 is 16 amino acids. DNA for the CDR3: TGTGCCAGCAGCATACCGGGACAGGGGGCGACAGGGGAGCAGTTCTTC. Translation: CASSIPGQGATGEQFF.

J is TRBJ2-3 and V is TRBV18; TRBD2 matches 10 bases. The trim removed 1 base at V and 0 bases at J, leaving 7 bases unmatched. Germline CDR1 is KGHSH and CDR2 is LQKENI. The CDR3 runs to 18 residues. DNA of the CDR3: TGTGCCAGCTCACCACGCGCCCCGACTAGCGGGAGCACAGATACGCAGTATTTT. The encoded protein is CASSPRAPTSGSTDTQYF.

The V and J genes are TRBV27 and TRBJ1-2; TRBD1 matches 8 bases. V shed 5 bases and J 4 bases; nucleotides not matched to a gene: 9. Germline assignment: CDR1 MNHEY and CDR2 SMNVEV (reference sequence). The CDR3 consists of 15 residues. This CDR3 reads CASSNPSGGVYGYTF. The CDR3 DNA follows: TGTGCCAGCAGTAATCCGTCAGGGGGCGTCTATGGCTACACCTTC.

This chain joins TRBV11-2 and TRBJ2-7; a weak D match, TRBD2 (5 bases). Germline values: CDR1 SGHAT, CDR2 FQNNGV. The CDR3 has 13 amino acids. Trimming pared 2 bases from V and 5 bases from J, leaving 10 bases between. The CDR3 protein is CASSLRSRDEQYF. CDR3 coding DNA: TGTGCCAGCAGCTTAAGATCGAGGGACGAGCAGTACTTC.

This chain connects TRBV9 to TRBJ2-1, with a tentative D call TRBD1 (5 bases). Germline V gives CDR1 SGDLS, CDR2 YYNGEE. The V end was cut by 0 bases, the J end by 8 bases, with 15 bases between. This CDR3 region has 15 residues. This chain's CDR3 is CASSVEGRDSDEQFF. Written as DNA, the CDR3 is TGTGCCAGCAGCGTAGAGGGCCGCGACAGCGATGAGCAGTTCTTC. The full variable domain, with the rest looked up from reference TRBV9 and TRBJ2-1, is DSGVTQTPKHLITATGQRVTLRCSPRSGDLSVYWYQQSLDQGLQFLIQYYNGEERAKGNILERFSAQQFPDLHSELNLSSLELGDSALYFCASSVEGRDSDEQFFGPGTRLTVL.

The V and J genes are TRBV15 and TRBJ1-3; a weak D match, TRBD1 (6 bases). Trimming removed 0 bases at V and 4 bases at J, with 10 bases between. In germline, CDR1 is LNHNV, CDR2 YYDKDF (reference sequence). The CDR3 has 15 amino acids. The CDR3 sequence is CATSRDTGSGNTIYF. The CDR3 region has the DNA TGTGCCACCAGCAGAGATACAGGGTCAGGAAACACCATATATTTT. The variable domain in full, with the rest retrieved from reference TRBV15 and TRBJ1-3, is DAMVIQNPRYQVTQFGKPVTLSCSQTLNHNVMYWYQQKSSQAPKLLFHYYDKDFNNEADTPDNFQSRRPNTSFCFLDIRSPGLGDTAMYLCATSRDTGSGNTIYFGEGSWLTVV.

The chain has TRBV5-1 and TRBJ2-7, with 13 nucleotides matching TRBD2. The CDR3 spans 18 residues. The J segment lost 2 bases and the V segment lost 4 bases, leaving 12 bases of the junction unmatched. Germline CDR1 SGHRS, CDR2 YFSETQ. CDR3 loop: CASSMRGPGLAGAYEQYF. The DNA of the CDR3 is TGCGCCAGCAGCATGAGGGGACCAGGACTAGCGGGGGCCTACGAGCAGTACTTC.

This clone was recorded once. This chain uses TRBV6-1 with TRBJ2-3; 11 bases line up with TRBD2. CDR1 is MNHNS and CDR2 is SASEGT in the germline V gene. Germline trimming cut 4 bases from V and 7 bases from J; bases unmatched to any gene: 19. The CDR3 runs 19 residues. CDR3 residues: CASSVRRLLAGGKGYTQYF. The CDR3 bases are TGTGCCAGCAGTGTCCGTCGTCTATTAGCGGGAGGGAAGGGATATACGCAGTATTTT.

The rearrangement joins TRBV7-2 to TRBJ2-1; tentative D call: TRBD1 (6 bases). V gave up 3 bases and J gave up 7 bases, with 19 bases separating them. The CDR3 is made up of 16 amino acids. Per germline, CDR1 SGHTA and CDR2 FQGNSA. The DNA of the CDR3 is TGTGCCAGCAGCTTGGCCGGGACACGACTTTGGAATGAGCAGTTCTTC. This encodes CASSLAGTRLWNEQFF.

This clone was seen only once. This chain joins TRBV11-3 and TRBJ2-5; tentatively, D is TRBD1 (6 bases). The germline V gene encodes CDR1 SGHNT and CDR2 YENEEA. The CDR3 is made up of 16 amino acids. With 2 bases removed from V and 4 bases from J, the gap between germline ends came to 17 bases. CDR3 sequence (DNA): TGTGCCAGCAGCTTAAATAAGGGGGTGAGGGGAGAGACCCAGTACTTC. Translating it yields CASSLNKGVRGETQYF. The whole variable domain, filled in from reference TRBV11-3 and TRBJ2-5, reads EAGVVQSPRYKIIEKKQPVAFWCNPISGHNTLYWYLQNLGQGPELLIRYENEEAVDDSQLPKDRFSAERLKGVDSTLKIQPAELGDSAVYLCASSLNKGVRGETQYFGPGTRLLVL.

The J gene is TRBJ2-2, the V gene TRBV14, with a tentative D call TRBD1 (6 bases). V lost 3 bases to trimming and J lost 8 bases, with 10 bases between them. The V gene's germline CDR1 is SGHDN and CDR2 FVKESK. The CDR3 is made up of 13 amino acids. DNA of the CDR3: TGTGCCAGCAGCCAGACAGGACAGGGGGAGCTGTTTTTT. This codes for CASSQTGQGELFF.

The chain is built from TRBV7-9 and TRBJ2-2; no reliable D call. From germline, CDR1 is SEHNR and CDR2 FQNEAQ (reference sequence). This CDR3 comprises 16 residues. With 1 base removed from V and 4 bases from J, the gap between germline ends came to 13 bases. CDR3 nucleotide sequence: TGTGCCAGCAGCTTAGAGGAGACTGCGAGCACCGGGGAGCTGTTTTTT. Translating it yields CASSLEETASTGELFF.

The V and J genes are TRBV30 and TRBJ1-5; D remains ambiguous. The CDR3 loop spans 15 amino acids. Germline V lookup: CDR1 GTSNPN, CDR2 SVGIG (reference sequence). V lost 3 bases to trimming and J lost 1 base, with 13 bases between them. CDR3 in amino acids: CAWRKTEGSNQPQHF. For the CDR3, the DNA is TGTGCCTGGAGGAAGACTGAAGGCAGCAATCAGCCCCAGCATTTT. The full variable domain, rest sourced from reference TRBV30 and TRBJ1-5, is SQTIHQWPATLVQPVGSPLSLECTVEGTSNPNLYWYRQAAGRGLQLLFYSVGIGQISSEVPQNLSASRPQDRQFILSSKKLLLSDSGFYLCAWRKTEGSNQPQHFGDGTRLSIL.